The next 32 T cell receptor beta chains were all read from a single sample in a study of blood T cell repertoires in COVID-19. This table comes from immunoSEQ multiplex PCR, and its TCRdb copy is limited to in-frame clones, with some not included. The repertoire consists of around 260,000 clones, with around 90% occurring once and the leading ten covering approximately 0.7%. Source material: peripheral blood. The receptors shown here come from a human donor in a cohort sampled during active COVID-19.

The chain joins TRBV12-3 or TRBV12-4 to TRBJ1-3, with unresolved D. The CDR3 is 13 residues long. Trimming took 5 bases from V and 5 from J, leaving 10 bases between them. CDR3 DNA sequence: TGTGCCAGCAGTCCCCCCGGTCGAAACACCATATATTTT. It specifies CASSPPGRNTIYF.

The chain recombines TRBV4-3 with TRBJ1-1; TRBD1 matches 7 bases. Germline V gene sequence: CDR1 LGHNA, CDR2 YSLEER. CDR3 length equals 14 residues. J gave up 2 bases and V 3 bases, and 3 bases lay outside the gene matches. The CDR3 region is CASSQGTANTEAFF. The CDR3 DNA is TGCGCCAGCAGCCAGGGGACAGCCAACACTGAAGCTTTCTTT.

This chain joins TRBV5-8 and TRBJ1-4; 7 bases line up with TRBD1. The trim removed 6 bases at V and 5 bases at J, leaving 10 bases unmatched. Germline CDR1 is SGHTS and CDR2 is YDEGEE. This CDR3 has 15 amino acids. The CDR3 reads CASTKEGARNEKLFF. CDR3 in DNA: TGTGCCAGCACCAAGGAGGGGGCTCGGAATGAAAAACTGTTTTTT.

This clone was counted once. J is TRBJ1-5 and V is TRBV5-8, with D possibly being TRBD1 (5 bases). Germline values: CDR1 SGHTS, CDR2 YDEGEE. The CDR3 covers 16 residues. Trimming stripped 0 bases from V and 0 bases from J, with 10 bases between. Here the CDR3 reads CASSLGAGPSNQPQHF. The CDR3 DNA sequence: TGTGCCAGCAGCTTGGGGGCAGGGCCTAGCAATCAGCCCCAGCATTTT.

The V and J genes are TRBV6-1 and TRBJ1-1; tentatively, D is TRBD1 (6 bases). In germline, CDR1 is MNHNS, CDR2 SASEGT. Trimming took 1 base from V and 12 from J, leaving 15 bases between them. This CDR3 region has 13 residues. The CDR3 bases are TGTGCCAGCAGTGAAGACCAGGGGCGAAAGTCTTTCTTT. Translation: CASSEDQGRKSFF.

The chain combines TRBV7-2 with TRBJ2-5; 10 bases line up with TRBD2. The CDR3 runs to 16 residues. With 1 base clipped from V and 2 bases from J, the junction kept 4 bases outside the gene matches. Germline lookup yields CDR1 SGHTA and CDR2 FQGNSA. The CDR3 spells CASSLGLAGAQETQYF. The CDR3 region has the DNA TGTGCCAGCAGCTTAGGGCTAGCGGGGGCTCAAGAGACCCAGTACTTC.

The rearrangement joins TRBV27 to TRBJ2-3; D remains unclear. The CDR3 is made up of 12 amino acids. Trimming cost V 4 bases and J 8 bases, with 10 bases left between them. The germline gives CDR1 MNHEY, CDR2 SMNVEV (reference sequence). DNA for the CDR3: TGTGCCAGCAGTTCCGACTCGATTACGCAGTATTTT. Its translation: CASSSDSITQYF.

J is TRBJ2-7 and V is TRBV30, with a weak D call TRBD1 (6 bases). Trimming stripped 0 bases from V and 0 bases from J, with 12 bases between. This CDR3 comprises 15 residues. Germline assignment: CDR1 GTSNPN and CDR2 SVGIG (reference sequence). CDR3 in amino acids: CAWSVNWDISYEQYF. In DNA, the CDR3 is TGTGCCTGGAGTGTCAATTGGGACATCTCCTACGAGCAGTACTTC.

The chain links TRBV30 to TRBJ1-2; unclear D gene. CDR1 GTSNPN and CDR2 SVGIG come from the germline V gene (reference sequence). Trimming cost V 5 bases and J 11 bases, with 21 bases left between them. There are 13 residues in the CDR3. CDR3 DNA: TGTGCCTGGGGGGTTGCAGGCCTAGCTGGTTACACCTTC. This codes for CAWGVAGLAGYTF. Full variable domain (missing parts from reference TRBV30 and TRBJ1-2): SQTIHQWPATLVQPVGSPLSLECTVEGTSNPNLYWYRQAAGRGLQLLFYSVGIGQISSEVPQNLSASRPQDRQFILSSKKLLLSDSGFYLCAWGVAGLAGYTFGSGTRLTVV.

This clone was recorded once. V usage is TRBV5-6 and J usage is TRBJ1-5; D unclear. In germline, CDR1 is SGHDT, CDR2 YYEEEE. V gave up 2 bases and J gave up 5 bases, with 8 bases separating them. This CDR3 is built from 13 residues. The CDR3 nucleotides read TGTGCCAGCAGCTTCATGCCAGATCAGCCCCAGCATTTT. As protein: CASSFMPDQPQHF.

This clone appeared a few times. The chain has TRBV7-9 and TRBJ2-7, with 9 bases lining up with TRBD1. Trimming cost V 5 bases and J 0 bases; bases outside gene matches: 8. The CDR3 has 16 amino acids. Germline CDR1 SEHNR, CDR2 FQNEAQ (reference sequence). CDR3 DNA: TGTGCCAGCAGCCCTCCCGGGACAGGGCGCTCCTACGAGCAGTACTTC. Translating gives CASSPPGTGRSYEQYF.

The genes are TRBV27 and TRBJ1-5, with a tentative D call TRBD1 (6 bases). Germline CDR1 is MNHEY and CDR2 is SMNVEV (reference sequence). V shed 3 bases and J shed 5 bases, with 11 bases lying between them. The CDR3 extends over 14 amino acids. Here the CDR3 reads CASSFRDNHQPQHF. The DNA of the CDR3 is TGTGCCAGCAGTTTCCGGGACAACCATCAGCCCCAGCATTTT.

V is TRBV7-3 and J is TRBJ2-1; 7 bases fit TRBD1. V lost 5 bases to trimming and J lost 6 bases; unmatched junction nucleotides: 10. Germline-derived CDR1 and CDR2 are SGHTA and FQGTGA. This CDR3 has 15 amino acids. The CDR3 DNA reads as TGTGCCAGCAGCCCCGGACAGGTTCTGGGCAATGAGCAGTTCTTC. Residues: CASSPGQVLGNEQFF.

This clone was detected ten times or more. DNA of the CDR3: TGTGCCAGCAGCCTCCCTGGGACAGGGAAAACTGAAGCTTTCTTT. This translates into CASSLPGTGKTEAFF. The V gene is TRBV6-5, the J gene TRBJ1-1, with 9 bases lining up with TRBD1. This CDR3 region has 15 residues. Germline loops: CDR1 MNHEY, CDR2 SVGAGI. The J segment lost 5 bases and the V segment lost 6 bases, leaving 10 bases of the junction unmatched.

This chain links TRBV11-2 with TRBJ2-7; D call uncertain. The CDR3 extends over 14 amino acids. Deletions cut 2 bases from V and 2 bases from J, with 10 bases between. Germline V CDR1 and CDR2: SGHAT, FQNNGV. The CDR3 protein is CASSLPRGPYEQYF. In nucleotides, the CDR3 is TGTGCCAGCAGCTTACCGCGCGGTCCCTACGAGCAGTACTTC.

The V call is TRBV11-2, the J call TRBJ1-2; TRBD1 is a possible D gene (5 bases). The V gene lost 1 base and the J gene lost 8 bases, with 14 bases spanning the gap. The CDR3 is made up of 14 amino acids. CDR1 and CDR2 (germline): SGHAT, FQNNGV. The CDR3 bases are TGTGCCAGCAGCTTAGGTGGGGGGTGGAACGGCTACACCTTC. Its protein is CASSLGGGWNGYTF.

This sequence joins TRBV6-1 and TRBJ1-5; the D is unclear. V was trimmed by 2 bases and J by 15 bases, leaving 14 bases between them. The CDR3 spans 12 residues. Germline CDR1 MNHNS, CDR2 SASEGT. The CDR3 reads CASSERAGEGHF. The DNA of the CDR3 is TGTGCCAGCAGTGAAAGAGCGGGCGAGGGGCATTTT.

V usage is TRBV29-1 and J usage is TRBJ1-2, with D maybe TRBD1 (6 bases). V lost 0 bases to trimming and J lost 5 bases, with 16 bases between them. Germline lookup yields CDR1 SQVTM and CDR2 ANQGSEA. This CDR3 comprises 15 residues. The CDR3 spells CSVEDQGQSAYGYTF. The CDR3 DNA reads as TGCAGCGTTGAAGATCAGGGGCAGAGCGCTTATGGCTACACCTTC.

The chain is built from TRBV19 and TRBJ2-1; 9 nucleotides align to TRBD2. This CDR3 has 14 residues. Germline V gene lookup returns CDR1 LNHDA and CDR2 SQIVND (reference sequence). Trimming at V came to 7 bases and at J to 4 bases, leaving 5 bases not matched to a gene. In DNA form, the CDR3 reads TGTGCCAGTAAGCTAGCGGGGATATACAATGAGCAGTTCTTC. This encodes CASKLAGIYNEQFF.

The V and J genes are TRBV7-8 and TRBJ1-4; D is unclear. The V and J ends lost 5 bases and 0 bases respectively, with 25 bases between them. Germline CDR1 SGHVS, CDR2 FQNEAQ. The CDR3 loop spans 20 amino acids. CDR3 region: CASSAYHVNRVSATNEKLFF. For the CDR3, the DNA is TGTGCCAGCAGCGCCTATCACGTAAACAGAGTGTCGGCAACTAATGAAAAACTGTTTTTT. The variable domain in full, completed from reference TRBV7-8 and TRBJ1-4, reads GAGVSQSPRYKVAKRGQDVALRCDPISGHVSLFWYQQALGQGPEFLTYFQNEAQLDKSGLPSDRFFAERPEGSVSTLKIQRTQQEDSAVYLCASSAYHVNRVSATNEKLFFGSGTQLSVL.

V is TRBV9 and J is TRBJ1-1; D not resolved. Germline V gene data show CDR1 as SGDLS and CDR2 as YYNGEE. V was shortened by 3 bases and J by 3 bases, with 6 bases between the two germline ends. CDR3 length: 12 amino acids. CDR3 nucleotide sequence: TGTGCCAGCAGCGCCCGGGACACTGAAGCTTTCTTT. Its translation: CASSARDTEAFF.

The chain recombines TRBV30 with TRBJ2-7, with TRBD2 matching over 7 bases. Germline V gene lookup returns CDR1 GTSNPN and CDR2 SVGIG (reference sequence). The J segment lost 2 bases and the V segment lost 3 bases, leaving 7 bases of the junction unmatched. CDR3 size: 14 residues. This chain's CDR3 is CAWRGRGKAYEQYF. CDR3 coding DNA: TGTGCCTGGAGGGGGAGGGGTAAAGCCTACGAGCAGTACTTC.

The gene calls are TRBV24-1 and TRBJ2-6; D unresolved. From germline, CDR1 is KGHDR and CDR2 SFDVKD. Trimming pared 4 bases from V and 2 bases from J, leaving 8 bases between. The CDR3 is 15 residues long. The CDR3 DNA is TGTGCCACCAGTGACCCGCTAGCTGGGGCCAACGTCCTGACTTTC. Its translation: CATSDPLAGANVLTF.

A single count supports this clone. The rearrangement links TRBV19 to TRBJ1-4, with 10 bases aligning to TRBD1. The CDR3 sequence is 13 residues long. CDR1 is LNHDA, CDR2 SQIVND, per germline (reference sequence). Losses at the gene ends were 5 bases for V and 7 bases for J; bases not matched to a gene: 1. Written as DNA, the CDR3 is TGTGCCAGTAGTGGACAGGGGGTTGAAAAACTGTTTTTT. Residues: CASSGQGVEKLFF.

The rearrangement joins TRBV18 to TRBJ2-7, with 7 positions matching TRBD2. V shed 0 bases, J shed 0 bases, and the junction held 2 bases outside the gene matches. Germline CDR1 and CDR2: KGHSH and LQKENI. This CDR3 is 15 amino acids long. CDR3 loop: CASSPPGGGSYEQYF. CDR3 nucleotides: TGTGCCAGCTCACCACCGGGCGGGGGCTCCTACGAGCAGTACTTC.

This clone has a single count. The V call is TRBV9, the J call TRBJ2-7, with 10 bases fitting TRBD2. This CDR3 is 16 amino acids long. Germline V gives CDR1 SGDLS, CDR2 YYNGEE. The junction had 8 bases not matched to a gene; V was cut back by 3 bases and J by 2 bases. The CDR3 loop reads CASSADRLAGPYEQYF. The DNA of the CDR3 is TGTGCCAGCAGCGCCGACCGACTAGCGGGCCCCTACGAGCAGTACTTC.

This chain's CDR3 is CASSYSHGSYGYTF. The CDR3 DNA follows: TGTGCCAGCAGTTACTCCCACGGTAGCTATGGCTACACCTTC. The chain carries TRBV6-5 and TRBJ1-2; D remains ambiguous. The CDR3 runs 14 residues. V dropped 0 bases and J dropped 4 bases, with 9 bases sitting between them. Germline values: CDR1 MNHEY, CDR2 SVGAGI.

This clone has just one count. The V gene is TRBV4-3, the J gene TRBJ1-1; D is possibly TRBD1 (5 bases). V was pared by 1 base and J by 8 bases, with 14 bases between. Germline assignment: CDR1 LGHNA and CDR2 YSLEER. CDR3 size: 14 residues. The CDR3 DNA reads TGCGCCAGCAGCCAAGTCGGGGGGAGGGCGGAAGCTTTCTTT. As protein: CASSQVGGRAEAFF.

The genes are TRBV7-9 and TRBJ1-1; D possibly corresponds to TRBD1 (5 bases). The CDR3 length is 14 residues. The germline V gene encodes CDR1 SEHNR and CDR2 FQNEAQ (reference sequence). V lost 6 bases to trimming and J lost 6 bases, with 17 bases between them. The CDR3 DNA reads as TGTGCCAGCAGTCCCGGACACTCCTCCGCTGAAGCTTTCTTT. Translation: CASSPGHSSAEAFF.

The CDR3 loop is CASSPGAGNGYTF. The CDR3 DNA follows: TGTGCCAGCTCACCAGGGGCTGGTAATGGCTACACCTTC. The chain employs TRBV18 and TRBJ1-2; tentative D call: TRBD1 (5 bases). CDR3 length: 13 residues. Trimming stripped 2 bases from V and 6 bases from J, with 10 bases between. Germline CDR1 KGHSH, CDR2 LQKENI.

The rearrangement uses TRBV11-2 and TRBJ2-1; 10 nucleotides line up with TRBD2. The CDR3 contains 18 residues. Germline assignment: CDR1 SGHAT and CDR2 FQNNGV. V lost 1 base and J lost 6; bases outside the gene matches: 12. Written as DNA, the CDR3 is TGTGCCAGCAGCTTAGCGGCTAGCGGGGGTTTCGTGGGCAATGAGCAGTTCTTC. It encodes CASSLAASGGFVGNEQFF.

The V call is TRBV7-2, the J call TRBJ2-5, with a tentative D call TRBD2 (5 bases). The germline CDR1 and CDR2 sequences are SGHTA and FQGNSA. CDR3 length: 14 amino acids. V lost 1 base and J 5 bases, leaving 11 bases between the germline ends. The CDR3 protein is CASSLGRPGETQYF. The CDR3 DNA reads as TGTGCCAGCAGCTTAGGACGCCCGGGGGAGACCCAGTACTTC.